These 26 T cell receptor beta chains came from one sample sequenced in a study of tumor-infiltrating lymphocytes in primary liver carcinoma. The input was approximately 500 ng total RNA; TCR beta cDNA was made from it with a constant-region primer. Libraries of TCR beta came from three nested multiplex PCR rounds with slightly modified ARM-PCR. It was with TRBV1-TRBV30 forward primers and a C-beta reverse primer that the first two PCR rounds were run, at roughly 10 cycles each. TCRdb independently ran MiXCR on the multiplex PCR reads; one entry per CDR3 protein. The data contain fewer than 200,000 distinct CDR3 sequences, roughly 80% of them seen just once; the ten biggest clones take up 15% to 20%. From approximately 20-30 mg of unsorted bulk tissue, DNA and RNA were co-extracted together. What was sequenced was tumor tissue from primary liver carcinoma. These receptors were obtained from a man between 40 and 49 years old with primary liver carcinoma and hepatitis B virus infection.

Only one count was recorded for this clonotype. This clone may be a read error of a much larger clone one base away. The genes are TRBV30 and TRBJ1-5, with D unresolved. Germline V CDR1 and CDR2: GTSNPN, SVGIG (reference sequence). CDR3 length: 14 amino acids. Trimming took off 2 bases at V and 4 bases at J, with 12 bases between the two ends. The CDR3 DNA reads as TGTGCCTGGAGTATACGGGGATGGAATCAGCCCCAGCATTTT. Encoded protein: CAWSIRGWNQPQHF.

On this clonotype: The CDR3 ends on some other residue instead of the conserved phenylalanine or tryptophan, so this is likely a read error. The rearrangement uses TRBV12-3 or TRBV12-4 and TRBJ1-5; TRBD1 matches 8 bases. CDR3 size: 16 residues. The CDR3 loop reads CTSSTTPGQGNQPQHI. The CDR3 DNA reads as TGTACCAGCAGTACAACTCCGGGACAGGGCAATCAGCCCCAGCATATT.

The rearrangement joins TRBV6-2 or TRBV6-3 to TRBJ2-1, with D possibly being TRBD2 (6 bases). The CDR3 covers 15 residues. Looked up from germline, CDR1 is MNHEY and CDR2 is SVGEGT. The V end lost 7 bases, the J end lost 8 bases, and 21 bases lay between the germline ends. As DNA, the CDR3 is TGTGCCAGCATCATTGGACTAAGCTGGAACGATGAGCAGTTCTTC. Amino acids: CASIIGLSWNDEQFF.

With regard to this clonotype: The junction does not match germline at one end; this may be a read error. The V and J genes are TRBV5-4 and TRBJ2-5; 8 nucleotides line up with TRBD2. Germline CDR1 is SGHNT and CDR2 is YYREEE (reference sequence). The length of the CDR3 is 15 residues. The CDR3 DNA reads TGTGCCAACAGCCCGGCTAGCGGGCGGCAAGAGACCCAGTACTTC. Amino acid sequence: CANSPASGRQETQYF. The entire variable domain, with the rest obtained from reference TRBV5-4 and TRBJ2-5, is as follows: ETGVTQSPTHLIKTRGQQVTLRCSSQSGHNTVSWYQQALGQGPQFIFQYYREEENGRGNFPPRFSGLQFPNYSSELNVNALELDDSALYLCANSPASGRQETQYFGPGTRLLVL.

V and J are TRBV6-2 or TRBV6-3 and TRBJ1-2, with D uncertain. The germline V and J ends were trimmed by 6 bases and 8 bases, with 13 bases remaining between them. The CDR3 contains 12 residues. The germline V gene has CDR1 MNHEY and CDR2 SVGEGT. The CDR3 DNA sequence: TGTGCCAGCAGCCAGCGGGTTGGCGGCTACACCTTC. Protein sequence: CASSQRVGGYTF.

The chain employs TRBV6-2 or TRBV6-3 and TRBJ1-5; no reliable D call. Germline V gene data show CDR1 as MNHEY and CDR2 as SVGEGT. This CDR3 is built from 12 residues. Trimming took 6 bases from V and 5 from J, leaving 8 bases between them. The CDR3 nucleotides read TGTGCCAGCAGCTATACCGATCAGCCCCAGCATTTT. Its protein product is CASSYTDQPQHF.

This rearrangement joins TRBV28 to TRBJ1-1; possible D gene TRBD1, 5 bases. This CDR3 region has 15 residues. V lost 8 bases, J lost 2 bases, and 18 bases lay in between. Looked up from germline, CDR1 is MDHEN and CDR2 is SYDVKM. The DNA of the CDR3 is TGTGCCAGCTGTGGGGCCAGGACGGGTAACACTGAAGCTTTCTTT. Its translation: CASCGARTGNTEAFF.

As to this clonotype: The conserved final phenylalanine or tryptophan is absent from the CDR3, which likely points to a read error. The DNA is omitted, as the CDR3 cannot be located on it reliably, and the CDR3 follows TCRdb's listing. The chain employs TRBV6-5 and TRBJ2-2. Per germline, CDR1 MNHEY and CDR2 SVGAGI. Including both end residues, the CDR3 is 13 amino acids long. The CDR3 region is CASSYQDTGELII.

This clonotype has ten or more counts. The chain employs TRBV6-1 and TRBJ2-1; no clear D. The CDR3 extends over 14 amino acids. Trimming stripped 7 bases from V and 0 bases from J, with 10 bases between. Per the germline V gene, CDR1 is MNHNS and CDR2 is SASEGT. CDR3 sequence reads: CASIGIPSYNEQFF. CDR3 sequence (DNA): TGTGCCAGCATAGGGATTCCCTCCTACAATGAGCAGTTCTTC.

To note about this clonotype: The junction and the germline gene differ at one end; a read error may be behind it. The chain has TRBV10-2 and TRBJ1-4, with a tentative D call TRBD1 (6 bases). Germline V lookup: CDR1 WSHSY, CDR2 SAAADI. The CDR3 is 14 amino acids. In DNA form, the CDR3 reads TGCACCAGCGCCCAATCGGGACAAAGGGAAAAACTGTTTTTT. Translated, it gives CTSAQSGQREKLFF.

On this clonotype: It is likely a read error, because the conserved phenylalanine at the end of the CDR3 is missing. V usage is TRBV29-1 and J usage is TRBJ2-1; D tentatively reads TRBD1 or TRBD2 (6 bases each). The CDR3 length is 12 residues. In germline, CDR1 is SQVTM, CDR2 ANQGSEA. The CDR3: CCGLQGFDVQFS. In DNA, the CDR3 is TGCTGCGGACTACAGGGTTTCGATGTGCAGTTCTCC.

By proportion, this clonotype is medium-sized (0.01 to 0.1%). The genes are TRBV4-1 and TRBJ2-3; D gene unclear. The germline V gene has CDR1 MGHRA and CDR2 YSYEKL. The CDR3 extends over 15 amino acids. Trimming cost V 0 bases and J 6 bases, with 13 bases left between them. The CDR3 DNA follows: TGCGCCAGCAGCCAAGATCCGAGTGGAAGGGATACGCAGTATTTT. This translates into CASSQDPSGRDTQYF.

To note about this clonotype: The junction departs from the called germline gene at one end, perhaps through a read error. The chain has TRBV11-2 and TRBJ2-7; 10 bases are shared with TRBD2. Germline assignment: CDR1 SGHAT and CDR2 FQNNGV. There are 20 residues in the CDR3. CDR3 residues: CASSLREGRTSGLSPYEQYF. The CDR3 DNA reads as TGTGCTAGCAGCTTGAGGGAGGGGAGGACTAGCGGACTCAGCCCATATGAGCAGTACTTC.

Details on this clonotype: A read error may produce the germline difference seen at one junction end. The rearrangement joins TRBV12-3 or TRBV12-4 to TRBJ2-1; D is unresolved. This CDR3 has 14 amino acids. CDR3 sequence (DNA): TGTGCCAGCAAGGAGATGAGCACCTACAATGAGCAGTTTTTC. Translated, it gives CASKEMSTYNEQFF.

Details on this clonotype: A read error may produce the germline difference seen at one junction end. The rearrangement links TRBV5-5 to TRBJ2-1; no firm D call. The CDR3 loop spans 13 amino acids. Germline assignment: CDR1 SGHKS and CDR2 YYEKEE (reference sequence). The CDR3 reads CASSYRTGYEQFF. The CDR3 DNA reads as TGTGCTAGCAGCTACCGAACGGGCTATGAGCAGTTCTTC. The variable domain in full, with the rest retrieved from reference TRBV5-5 and TRBJ2-1, is DAGVTQSPTHLIKTRGQQVTLRCSPISGHKSVSWYQQVLGQGPQFIFQYYEKEERGRGNFPDRFSARQFPNYSSELNVNALLLGDSALYLCASSYRTGYEQFFGPGTRLTVL.

As to this clonotype: A much larger clone is a single base away; this may be a read error. The genes are TRBV28 and TRBJ2-7; 9 nucleotides line up with TRBD1. CDR1 MDHEN and CDR2 SYDVKM come from the germline V gene. The J segment lost 7 bases and the V segment lost 6 bases, leaving 7 bases of the junction unmatched. The CDR3 totals 13 residues. The CDR3 here is CASRRTGASEQYF. The DNA for the CDR3 is TGTGCCAGCAGGAGGACAGGGGCCTCGGAGCAGTACTTC.

The chain has TRBV28 and TRBJ2-1; D perhaps matches TRBD1 (5 bases). The length of the CDR3 is 13 residues. From germline, CDR1 is MDHEN and CDR2 SYDVKM. V was shortened by 8 bases and J by 7 bases, with 15 bases between the two germline ends. The CDR3 region has the DNA TGTGCCAGCGGTATTCAACAGGAGAATGAGCAGTTCTTC. It codes for CASGIQQENEQFF.

The chain employs TRBV6-5 and TRBJ2-7, with D uncertain. V was cut by 6 bases and J by 2 bases, with 17 bases left in between. The CDR3 is 15 amino acids. Germline V gives CDR1 MNHEY, CDR2 SVGAGI. The CDR3 region is CASSLHTVGTYEQYF. CDR3 nucleotide sequence: TGTGCCAGCAGCCTGCATACGGTGGGGACCTACGAGCAGTACTTC.

In the case of this clonotype: A much more abundant neighbour one base away suggests this may be a read error. This chain joins TRBV5-1 and TRBJ2-7; 7 bases fit TRBD2. The CDR3 runs 15 residues. Germline V gives CDR1 SGHRS, CDR2 YFSETQ. Written as DNA, the CDR3 is TGCGCCAGCAGCTTGGTGGCGGGAGCGAGGTACGAGGAGTACTTC. Protein sequence: CASSLVAGARYEEYF.

For this clonotype: One end of the junction fails to match germline, which may point to a read error. The chain combines TRBV7-3 with TRBJ2-1; TRBD2 agrees at 7 bases. There are 15 residues in the CDR3. Germline CDR1 SGHTA, CDR2 FQGTGA. CDR3 coding DNA: TGTGCCAGCAGCTTACAGAGCGGGAACTACTATGAGCAGTTCTTC. Encoded protein: CASSLQSGNYYEQFF.

About this clonotype: At one boundary the junction diverges from the germline segment, which might be a read error. The rearrangement links TRBV6-5 to TRBJ2-5; either TRBD1 or TRBD2 may supply D (5 bases each). There are 15 residues in the CDR3. From germline, CDR1 is MNHEY and CDR2 SVGAGI. CDR3 nucleotide sequence: TGTGCCAACAGCCATATGAGCCCGGGGCGAGAGACCCAATACTTC. Protein: CANSHMSPGRETQYF.

Comment on this clonotype: At one end, the junction sequence differs from germline, possibly due to a read error. The CDR3 spells CASSPRWRTNTGEPFF. The CDR3 DNA reads TGTGCCAGCAGTCCCCGGTGGCGGACGAACACCGGGGAGCCGTTTTTT. This chain joins TRBV12-3 or TRBV12-4 and TRBJ2-2, with a tentative D call TRBD2 (5 bases). This CDR3 has 16 residues.

This clonotype has a single count. One junction end does not reproduce the germline sequence, and a read error may be involved. The chain combines TRBV12-3 or TRBV12-4 with TRBJ1-1; unclear D gene. There are 14 residues in the CDR3. For the CDR3, the DNA is TGTGCCAGCAGTCCCCCGAGGGCAGGCACTGAACCTTTCTTT. It is translated as CASSPPRAGTEPFF.

For this clonotype: One junction end does not reproduce the germline sequence, and a read error may be involved. This chain connects TRBV4-1 to TRBJ1-1; the D gene is possibly TRBD1 (5 bases). CDR3 length equals 14 residues. Germline assignment: CDR1 MGHRA and CDR2 YSYEKL. The CDR3 region is CANSRGVVNAEAFF. In nucleotides, the CDR3 is TGCGCCAACAGCCGGGGGGTGGTTAACGCTGAAGCTTTCTTT.

A remark on this clonotype: An end of the junction does not agree with germline; a read error may underlie this. The rearrangement uses TRBV4-2 and TRBJ1-4; D is unclear. The CDR3 totals 15 residues. Germline loops: CDR1 LGHNA, CDR2 YNFKEQ. CDR3 DNA: TGTACCAGCAGCCAAGAATGGATTCCTAATGAAAAACTGTTTTTT. This encodes CTSSQEWIPNEKLFF.

This chain connects TRBV5-4 to TRBJ1-6, with D tentatively TRBD1 (6 bases). Germline V gene data show CDR1 as SGHNT and CDR2 as YYREEE (reference sequence). CDR3 length: 12 residues. V lost 6 bases and J 10 bases, leaving 11 bases between the germline ends. The CDR3 bases are TGTGCCAGCACCGGACAGATGTCACCCCTCCACTTT. Its translation: CASTGQMSPLHF.